The clone carrying this T cell receptor (beta chain) has at least ten counts. The data originate from a study of T cells in Graves' hyperthyroidism and ophthalmopathy. Germline CDR1 is MNHEY and CDR2 is SMNVEV (reference sequence). V shed 8 bases and J shed 4 bases, with 14 bases lying between them. The CDR3 totals 13 residues. Amplified TCR beta CDR3 regions came from RNA transcripts. With the HTBI primer set, the TCR CDR3 went through a first round of RT-PCR. TCRdb redid the calling of the multiplex PCR reads with MiXCR, one entry per CDR3 protein. Of some 600,000 distinct CDR3 sequences in the sample, approximately 15% are singletons; the top ten hold approximately 5.7%.

The clonotype was recovered from a woman in her twenties or thirties with Graves' hyperthyroidism that later progressed to Graves' ophthalmopathy. Specimen: blood. The chain recombines TRBV27 with TRBJ2-5, with D possibly being TRBD2 (6 bases). The DNA for the CDR3 is TGTGCCAGCCGCCCGGAGGGTAGAGAGACCCAGTACTTC. It encodes CASRPEGRETQYF.